This TCR beta chain was found in a study of cytomegalovirus exposure and HLA in healthy donors. The V segment lost 5 bases and the J segment 4 bases; nucleotides outside the gene matches: 4. This CDR3 has 15 amino acids. The germline CDR1 and CDR2 sequences are SGHTA and FQGNSA. 13 Jbeta primers and 60 Vbeta primers were used for the PCR. Sequencing used immunoSEQ multiplex PCR; TCRdb keeps in-frame clones, though not all of them. The profile shows about 59,000 clones, about 80% of them singletons. This sequence joins TRBV7-2 and TRBJ2-5; 13 nucleotides align to TRBD2. This sequence was found in a woman between 40 and 50 years old in good health and CMV-seronegative. Sequenced input: PBMCs. The CDR3 region is CASSEGLAGIETQYF. The CDR3 bases are TGTGCCAGCAGCGAGGGACTAGCGGGAATAGAGACCCAGTACTTC.